A selection of T cell receptor beta chains follows, all from one sample in a study of OX40 agonist ivuxolimab in advanced cancers. The repertoire was sequenced with immunoSEQ multiplex PCR; TCRdb's copy has only in-frame clones and lacks some. Counted here are about 64,000 clones, 84% occurring once; the ten biggest clones make up approximately 9.8%. The sample consisted of CD4+ or CD8+ T cells sorted from blood, taken in a trial of the OX40 agonist ivuxolimab. The source of these receptors is an adult with an advanced solid tumor such as melanoma, head and neck, liver or kidney cancer. Each CDR3 is given with its conserved first and last residue. A D gene is named only where the DNA matches it firmly. Not all rows give a size; the values are once, few, many and, for expanded clones, a class.

clone size: -; V gene: TRBV5-4; D gene: -; J gene: TRBJ2-7; CDR3 protein: CASSSSTGVSYEQYF; CDR3 DNA: TGTGCCAGCAGCTCCTCGACAGGAGTATCCTACGAGCAGTACTTC
clone size: -; V gene: TRBV7-8; D gene: TRBD2; J gene: TRBJ2-7; CDR3 protein: CAGGLAGAEQYF; CDR3 DNA: TGTGCCGGTGGGCTAGCGGGAGCCGAGCAGTACTTC
clone size: once; V gene: TRBV7-3; D gene: TRBD1; J gene: TRBJ1-1; CDR3 protein: CASSKQGGNTEAFF; CDR3 DNA: TGTGCCAGCAGCAAACAGGGGGGGAACACTGAAGCTTTCTTT
clone size: few; V gene: TRBV28; D gene: TRBD2; J gene: TRBJ2-1; CDR3 protein: CASSGTSGGREQFF; CDR3 DNA: TGTGCCAGCAGCGGGACTAGCGGAGGCAGGGAGCAGTTCTTC
clone size: -; V gene: TRBV7-2; D gene: TRBD1; J gene: TRBJ2-4; CDR3 protein: CASSRTGIQLAKNIQYF; CDR3 DNA: TGTGCCAGCAGCCGGACAGGAATACAACTAGCCAAAAACATTCAGTACTTC
clone size: -; V gene: TRBV7-2; D gene: TRBD1; J gene: TRBJ1-4; CDR3 protein: CASSIRQGGYEKLFF; CDR3 DNA: TGTGCCAGCAGCATAAGACAGGGAGGTTATGAAAAACTGTTTTTT
clone size: -; V gene: TRBV27; D gene: TRBD1; J gene: TRBJ2-7; CDR3 protein: CASSEAQGDYEQYF; CDR3 DNA: TGTGCCAGCAGTGAGGCACAGGGGGACTACGAGCAGTACTTC
clone size: -; V gene: TRBV7-2; D gene: TRBD2; J gene: TRBJ2-3; CDR3 protein: CASSLAWFLAGGVDTQYF; CDR3 DNA: TGTGCCAGCAGCTTAGCCTGGTTTCTAGCGGGAGGGGTAGATACGCAGTATTTT
clone size: -; V gene: TRBV11-1; D gene: -; J gene: TRBJ2-1; CDR3 protein: CASSPTFGNEQFF; CDR3 DNA: TGTGCCAGCAGCCCGACTTTCGGAAATGAGCAGTTCTTC
clone size: -; V gene: TRBV28; D gene: -; J gene: TRBJ2-1; CDR3 protein: CASSFASYYNEQFF; CDR3 DNA: TGTGCCAGCAGTTTTGCCTCCTACTACAATGAGCAGTTCTTC
clone size: -; V gene: TRBV19; D gene: TRBD1; J gene: TRBJ1-5; CDR3 protein: CASRQGEKGNQPQHF; CDR3 DNA: TGTGCCAGCCGACAGGGAGAGAAAGGCAATCAGCCCCAGCATTTT
clone size: -; V gene: TRBV6-5; D gene: TRBD1; J gene: TRBJ2-7; CDR3 protein: CASSQPGQGYYEQYF; CDR3 DNA: TGTGCCAGCAGTCAACCGGGACAGGGGTACTACGAGCAGTACTTC
clone size: few; V gene: TRBV7-2; D gene: -; J gene: TRBJ1-2; CDR3 protein: CASSLGSATRLHGYTF; CDR3 DNA: TGTGCCAGCAGCTTAGGGTCGGCGACAAGATTACATGGCTACACCTTC
clone size: once; V gene: TRBV5-4; D gene: TRBD1; J gene: TRBJ2-1; CDR3 protein: CASSKGGTGAYNEQFF; CDR3 DNA: TGTGCCAGCAGTAAAGGTGGGACAGGAGCTTACAATGAGCAGTTCTTC
clone size: many; V gene: TRBV19; D gene: -; J gene: TRBJ1-1; CDR3 protein: CASSSLIDTEAFF; CDR3 DNA: TGTGCCAGTAGTAGCTTGATCGACACTGAAGCTTTCTTT
clone size: -; V gene: TRBV18; D gene: TRBD1; J gene: TRBJ2-2; CDR3 protein: CASSPPRPGGNTGELFF; CDR3 DNA: TGTGCCAGCTCACCCCCCCGGCCAGGGGGTAACACCGGGGAGCTGTTTTTT
clone size: -; V gene: TRBV15; D gene: TRBD1; J gene: TRBJ1-1; CDR3 protein: CATAWGGTVTEAFF; CDR3 DNA: TGTGCCACCGCATGGGGGGGGACAGTCACTGAAGCTTTCTTT
clone size: -; V gene: TRBV7-3; D gene: -; J gene: TRBJ1-6; CDR3 protein: CASSLTGVGNSPLHF; CDR3 DNA: TGTGCCAGCAGCTTAACGGGGGTGGGTAATTCACCCCTCCACTTT
clone size: few; V gene: TRBV2; D gene: -; J gene: TRBJ2-1; CDR3 protein: CASSEEAGGPYNEQFF; CDR3 DNA: TGTGCCAGCAGTGAAGAAGCGGGCGGACCCTACAATGAGCAGTTCTTC
clone size: -; V gene: TRBV7-9; D gene: -; J gene: TRBJ1-2; CDR3 protein: CASRHPPPGPVIGYTF; CDR3 DNA: TGTGCCAGCAGGCACCCCCCTCCGGGGCCCGTTATCGGCTACACCTTC
clone size: -; V gene: TRBV5-6; D gene: -; J gene: TRBJ2-3; CDR3 protein: CASSLGPRRTDTQYF; CDR3 DNA: TGTGCCAGCAGCTTAGGTCCTCGCCGAACAGATACGCAGTATTTT
clone size: -; V gene: TRBV5-6; D gene: TRBD2; J gene: TRBJ2-2; CDR3 protein: CASSLGKRGNTGELFF; CDR3 DNA: TGTGCCAGCAGCTTGGGGAAGCGGGGCAACACCGGGGAGCTGTTTTTT
clone size: many; V gene: TRBV12-5; D gene: -; J gene: TRBJ2-2; CDR3 protein: CASGLVEGVNTGELFF; CDR3 DNA: TGTGCTAGTGGTTTGGTAGAAGGGGTGAACACCGGGGAGCTGTTTTTT
clone size: -; V gene: TRBV10-3; D gene: TRBD1; J gene: TRBJ1-1; CDR3 protein: CAISLKQGANTEAFF; CDR3 DNA: TGTGCCATCAGTTTAAAACAGGGGGCGAACACTGAAGCTTTCTTT
clone size: -; V gene: TRBV29-1; D gene: -; J gene: TRBJ2-1; CDR3 protein: CSVEDLLHGNEQFF; CDR3 DNA: TGCAGCGTTGAAGATCTACTTCATGGGAATGAGCAGTTCTTC
clone size: -; V gene: TRBV6-5; D gene: -; J gene: TRBJ2-7; CDR3 protein: CASRAFAGSSYEQYF; CDR3 DNA: TGTGCCAGCAGGGCTTTCGCGGGGTCGTCCTACGAGCAGTACTTC
clone size: -; V gene: TRBV19; D gene: TRBD2; J gene: TRBJ2-3; CDR3 protein: CASSITSGKVTDTQYF; CDR3 DNA: TGTGCCAGTAGTATAACCAGCGGGAAGGTAACAGATACGCAGTATTTT
clone size: -; V gene: TRBV7-9; D gene: -; J gene: TRBJ2-5; CDR3 protein: CASSRQIETQYF; CDR3 DNA: TGTGCCAGCAGCCGACAGATCGAGACCCAGTACTTC
clone size: -; V gene: TRBV7-2; D gene: -; J gene: TRBJ2-7; CDR3 protein: CASSLALGRYVAYEQYF; CDR3 DNA: TGTGCCAGCAGCTTAGCGCTAGGCAGGTACGTCGCCTACGAGCAGTACTTC
clone size: few; V gene: TRBV7-9; D gene: -; J gene: TRBJ1-2; CDR3 protein: CASSPDANYGYTF; CDR3 DNA: TGTGCCAGCAGCCCGGATGCTAACTATGGCTACACCTTC
clone size: -; V gene: TRBV5-1; D gene: TRBD1; J gene: TRBJ1-1; CDR3 protein: CASLGQGGTEAFF; CDR3 DNA: TGCGCCAGCTTAGGACAGGGAGGAACTGAAGCTTTCTTT
clone size: few; V gene: TRBV27; D gene: -; J gene: TRBJ1-2; CDR3 protein: CASSSVRDYGYTF; CDR3 DNA: TGTGCCAGCAGTTCGGTCAGAGACTATGGCTACACCTTC
clone size: -; V gene: TRBV7-2; D gene: TRBD2; J gene: TRBJ2-7; CDR3 protein: CASSLGGRGSYEQYF; CDR3 DNA: TGTGCCAGCAGCTTAGGCGGGAGAGGGTCCTACGAGCAGTACTTC
clone size: -; V gene: TRBV5-6; D gene: -; J gene: TRBJ2-7; CDR3 protein: CASSLWDNPYEQYF; CDR3 DNA: TGTGCCAGCAGCTTGTGGGACAACCCCTACGAGCAGTACTTC
clone size: -; V gene: TRBV7-2; D gene: -; J gene: TRBJ2-1; CDR3 protein: CASSFLGLLKFF; CDR3 DNA: TGTGCCAGCAGTTTCCTTGGACTTCTGAAGTTCTTC
clone size: -; V gene: TRBV7-9; D gene: TRBD2; J gene: TRBJ2-1; CDR3 protein: CASSQVAGRHYNEQFF; CDR3 DNA: TGTGCCAGCAGCCAAGTAGCGGGGAGACATTACAATGAGCAGTTCTTC
clone size: -; V gene: TRBV30; D gene: TRBD1; J gene: TRBJ2-7; CDR3 protein: CAWNIGDSYEQYF; CDR3 DNA: TGTGCCTGGAATATAGGGGACAGCTACGAGCAGTACTTC
clone size: once; V gene: TRBV9; D gene: -; J gene: TRBJ1-3; CDR3 protein: CASKGGISGNTIYF; CDR3 DNA: TGTGCCAGCAAGGGCGGCATCTCTGGAAACACCATATATTTT
clone size: -; V gene: TRBV28; D gene: -; J gene: TRBJ1-4; CDR3 protein: CASSFYEKLFF; CDR3 DNA: TGTGCCAGCAGTTTTTATGAAAAACTGTTTTTT
clone size: -; V gene: TRBV7-2; D gene: TRBD1; J gene: TRBJ1-2; CDR3 protein: CASSLRQGTDGYTF; CDR3 DNA: TGTGCCAGCAGCTTACGACAGGGCACGGATGGCTACACCTTC
clone size: -; V gene: TRBV28; D gene: TRBD2; J gene: TRBJ2-5; CDR3 protein: CASSEGTRETQYF; CDR3 DNA: TGTGCCAGCAGTGAGGGGACTAGAGAGACCCAGTACTTC
clone size: -; V gene: TRBV5-5; D gene: -; J gene: TRBJ1-5; CDR3 protein: CASSLWGQGNQPQHF; CDR3 DNA: TGTGCCAGCAGCTTGTGGGGGCAAGGGAATCAGCCCCAGCATTTT
clone size: -; V gene: TRBV19; D gene: TRBD2; J gene: TRBJ2-1; CDR3 protein: CASRPPLAGGENEQFF; CDR3 DNA: TGTGCCAGTAGGCCCCCGCTAGCGGGGGGAGAAAATGAGCAGTTCTTC
clone size: -; V gene: TRBV6-5; D gene: -; J gene: TRBJ1-2; CDR3 protein: CASSPREDGYTF; CDR3 DNA: TGTGCCAGCAGCCCTCGGGAGGATGGCTACACCTTC
clone size: -; V gene: TRBV5-4; D gene: -; J gene: TRBJ2-1; CDR3 protein: CASSLRTDDNEQFF; CDR3 DNA: TGTGCCAGCAGCTTGCGGACAGACGATAATGAGCAGTTCTTC
clone size: -; V gene: TRBV19; D gene: -; J gene: TRBJ2-2; CDR3 protein: CASSIGTANTGELFF; CDR3 DNA: TGTGCCAGTAGTATAGGGACAGCTAACACCGGGGAGCTGTTTTTT
clone size: -; V gene: TRBV19; D gene: TRBD1; J gene: TRBJ2-7; CDR3 protein: CASSFRLTGNYEQYF; CDR3 DNA: TGTGCCAGTAGTTTCCGTTTGACAGGGAACTACGAGCAGTACTTC
clone size: once; V gene: TRBV18; D gene: -; J gene: TRBJ2-5; CDR3 protein: CASSPPGAQQETQYF; CDR3 DNA: TGTGCCAGCTCACCACCCGGGGCCCAGCAGGAGACCCAGTACTTC
clone size: -; V gene: TRBV7-9; D gene: -; J gene: TRBJ2-2; CDR3 protein: CASRIQGTGELFF; CDR3 DNA: TGTGCCAGCAGGATACAGGGCACCGGGGAGCTGTTTTTT
clone size: -; V gene: TRBV30; D gene: -; J gene: TRBJ1-2; CDR3 protein: CAWRHDGRDGYTF; CDR3 DNA: TGTGCCTGGAGACATGACGGCCGCGATGGCTACACCTTC
clone size: -; V gene: TRBV5-1; D gene: -; J gene: TRBJ2-3; CDR3 protein: CASSFAGPRTDTQYF; CDR3 DNA: TGCGCCAGCAGCTTTGCGGGGCCACGCACAGATACGCAGTATTTT